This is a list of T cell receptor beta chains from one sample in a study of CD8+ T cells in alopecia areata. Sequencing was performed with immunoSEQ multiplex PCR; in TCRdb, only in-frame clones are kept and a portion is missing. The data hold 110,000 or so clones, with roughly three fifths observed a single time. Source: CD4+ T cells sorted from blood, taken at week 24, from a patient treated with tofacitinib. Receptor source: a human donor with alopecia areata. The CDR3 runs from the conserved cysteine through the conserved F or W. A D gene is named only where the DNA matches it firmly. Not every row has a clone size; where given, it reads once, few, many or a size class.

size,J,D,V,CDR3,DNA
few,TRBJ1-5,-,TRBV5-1,CASSLEGGSNQPQHF,TGCGCCAGCAGCTTGGAGGGGGGAAGCAATCAGCCCCAGCATTTT
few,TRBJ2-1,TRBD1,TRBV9,CASSVVTGGMSYNEQFF,TGTGCCAGCAGCGTAGTAACAGGGGGCATGAGTTACAATGAGCAGTTCTTC
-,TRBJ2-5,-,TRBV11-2,CASSFKYGGLETQYF,TGTGCCAGCAGCTTCAAGTACGGGGGCTTGGAGACCCAGTACTTC
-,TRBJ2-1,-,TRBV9,CASSVIGTNYNEQFF,TGTGCCAGCAGCGTAATCGGGACAAACTACAATGAGCAGTTCTTC
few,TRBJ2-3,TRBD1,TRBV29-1,CSVQGAEDTQYF,TGCAGCGTCCAGGGGGCTGAAGATACGCAGTATTTT
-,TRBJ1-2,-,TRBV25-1,CASSEQPYGYTF,TGTGCCAGCAGTGAACAGCCCTATGGCTACACCTTC
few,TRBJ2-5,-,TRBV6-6,CASSYSYSQETQYF,TGTGCCAGCAGTTACTCGTACAGCCAAGAGACCCAGTACTTC
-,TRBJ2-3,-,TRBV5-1,CASSSGDTQYF,TGCGCCAGCAGCTCAGGGGATACGCAGTATTTT
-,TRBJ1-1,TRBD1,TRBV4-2,CASSEDRGMNTEAFF,TGTGCCAGCAGCGAAGACAGGGGGATGAACACTGAAGCTTTCTTT
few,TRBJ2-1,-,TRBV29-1,CSVLRGSYNEQFF,TGCAGCGTGCTCAGGGGCTCCTACAATGAGCAGTTCTTC
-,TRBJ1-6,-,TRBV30,CASDRGKTGSWGNSPLHF,TGTGCCTCGGACAGAGGGAAGACGGGATCCTGGGGTAATTCACCCCTCCACTTT
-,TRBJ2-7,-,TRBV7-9,CASSLGTVSYEQYF,TGTGCCAGCAGCTTAGGGACAGTCTCCTACGAGCAGTACTTC
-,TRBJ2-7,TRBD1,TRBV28,CASYDRAYEQYF,TGTGCCAGCTACGACAGGGCGTACGAGCAGTACTTC
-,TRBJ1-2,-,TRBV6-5,CASSGERGYGYTF,TGTGCCAGCAGTGGAGAAAGGGGTTATGGCTACACCTTC
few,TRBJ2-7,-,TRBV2,CASEAGDAYEQYF,TGTGCCAGCGAGGCAGGAGATGCCTACGAGCAGTACTTC
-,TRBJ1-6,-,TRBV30,CAWSSPNSPLHF,TGTGCCTGGAGTTCTCCGAATTCACCCCTCCACTTT
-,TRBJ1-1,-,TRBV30,CAWSFSPNTEAFF,TGTGCCTGGAGTTTTTCCCCGAACACTGAAGCTTTCTTT
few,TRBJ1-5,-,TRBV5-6,CASSQSRILGFNQPQHF,TGTGCCAGCAGCCAAAGTCGGATTTTGGGGTTCAATCAGCCCCAGCATTTT
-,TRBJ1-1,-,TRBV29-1,CSAIVDTEAFF,TGCAGCGCAATTGTTGACACTGAAGCTTTCTTT
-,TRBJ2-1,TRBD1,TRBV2,CASSKDRGSYNEQFF,TGTGCCAGCAGTAAAGACAGGGGCTCCTACAATGAGCAGTTCTTC
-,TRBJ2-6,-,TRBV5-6,CASRVTGLGANVLTF,TGTGCCAGCAGAGTAACAGGGTTGGGGGCCAACGTCCTGACTTTC
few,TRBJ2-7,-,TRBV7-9,CASSHPGTDYEQYF,TGTGCCAGCAGCCATCCCGGGACGGACTACGAGCAGTACTTC
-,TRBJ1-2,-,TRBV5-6,CASSLRRIYGYTF,TGTGCCAGCAGCTTGCGACGGATCTATGGCTACACCTTC
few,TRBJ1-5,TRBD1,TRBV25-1,CASSLGTASNQPQHF,TGTGCCAGCAGTCTCGGGACAGCCAGCAATCAGCCCCAGCATTTT
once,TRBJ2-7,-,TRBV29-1,CSVEDHEGGEQYF,TGCAGCGTTGAAGATCATGAGGGAGGCGAGCAGTACTTC
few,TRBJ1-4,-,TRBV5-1,CASSLEVSDEKLFF,TGCGCCAGCAGCTTGGAGGTCTCGGATGAAAAACTGTTTTTT
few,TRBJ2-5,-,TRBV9,CASSRRGSETQYF,TGTGCCAGCAGCCGCAGGGGTTCGGAGACCCAGTACTTC
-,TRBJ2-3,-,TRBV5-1,CASSLEGQNTDTQYF,TGCGCCAGCAGCTTGGAAGGGCAGAACACAGATACGCAGTATTTT
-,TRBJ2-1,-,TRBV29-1,CSAILAGQIDNEQFF,TGCAGCGCCATTTTGGCCGGACAGATTGACAATGAGCAGTTCTTC
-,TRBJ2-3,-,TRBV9,CASSGAGRDTQYF,TGTGCCAGCAGCGGAGCGGGTAGAGATACGCAGTATTTT
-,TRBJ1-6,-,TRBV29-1,CSAGREVGSPLHF,TGCAGCGCCGGAAGGGAGGTTGGGTCACCCCTCCACTTT
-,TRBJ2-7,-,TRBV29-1,CPFGVGYEQYF,TGCCCCTTTGGGGTGGGTTACGAGCAGTACTTC
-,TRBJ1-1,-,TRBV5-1,CASSSDSTEAFF,TGCGCCAGCAGCTCGGACAGCACTGAAGCTTTCTTT
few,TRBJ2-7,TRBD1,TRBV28,CASSNHMRGLVEQYF,TGTGCCAGCAGTAATCATATGAGGGGGCTGGTAGAGCAGTACTTC
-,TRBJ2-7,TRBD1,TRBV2,CASSGQGRYEQYF,TGTGCCAGCAGTGGACAGGGACGCTACGAGCAGTACTTC
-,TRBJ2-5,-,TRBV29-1,CSVEKGFETQYF,TGCAGCGTTGAAAAAGGGTTCGAGACCCAGTACTTC
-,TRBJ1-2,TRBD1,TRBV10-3,CAISAGTGGYGYTF,TGTGCCATCAGTGCCGGGACAGGGGGCTATGGCTACACCTTC
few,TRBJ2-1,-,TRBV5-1,CASSLDSSSYNEQFF,TGCGCCAGCAGCTTGGACTCGAGCTCCTACAATGAGCAGTTCTTC
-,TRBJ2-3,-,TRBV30,CAWSVVDTQYF,TGTGCCTGGAGTGTAGTGGATACGCAGTATTTT
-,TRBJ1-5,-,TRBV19,CASSIDLYSTGQPQHF,TGTGCCAGTAGTATAGATTTGTACAGTACGGGTCAGCCCCAGCATTTT
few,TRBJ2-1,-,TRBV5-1,CASSLAFETNEQFF,TGCGCCAGCAGCTTGGCCTTCGAAACAAATGAGCAGTTCTTC
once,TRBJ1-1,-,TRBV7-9,CASSFGINTEAFF,TGTGCCAGCAGCTTCGGAATTAACACTGAAGCTTTCTTT
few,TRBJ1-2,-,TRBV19,CASSSGTLNYGYTF,TGTGCCAGTAGTTCCGGGACACTTAACTATGGCTACACCTTC
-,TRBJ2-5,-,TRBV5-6,CASSLVTTKLETQYF,TGTGCCAGCAGCTTGGTGACGACCAAATTGGAGACCCAGTACTTC
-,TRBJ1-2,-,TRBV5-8,CASSSPGMFRDPGYTF,TGTGCCAGCAGCTCCCCTGGCATGTTCAGGGACCCTGGCTACACCTTC
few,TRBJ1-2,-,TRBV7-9,CASSSRVEQWDYGYTF,TGTGCCAGCAGCTCACGAGTAGAGCAATGGGATTATGGCTACACCTTC
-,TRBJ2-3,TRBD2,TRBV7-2,CASRTAGGSTDTQYF,TGTGCCAGCAGAACTGCGGGGGGTAGCACAGATACGCAGTATTTT
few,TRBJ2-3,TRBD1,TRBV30,CAWSPGDRGADTQYF,TGTGCCTGGAGTCCCGGGGACAGGGGCGCAGATACGCAGTATTTT
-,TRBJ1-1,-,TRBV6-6,CASTLRRGRMSTEAFF,TGTGCCAGCACTCTCCGACGTGGACGTATGAGCACTGAAGCTTTCTTT
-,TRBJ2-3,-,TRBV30,CAWSVLQGTDTQYF,TGTGCCTGGAGTGTTTTACAGGGCACAGATACGCAGTATTTT
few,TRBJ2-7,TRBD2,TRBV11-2,CASSPGLAGVSSYEQYF,TGTGCCAGCAGCCCGGGACTAGCGGGGGTGAGCTCCTACGAGCAGTACTTC
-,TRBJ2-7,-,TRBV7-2,CASSPSGFYEQYF,TGTGCCAGCAGCCCCAGTGGATTCTACGAGCAGTACTTC
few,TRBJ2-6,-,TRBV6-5,CASSYLGTSGANVLTF,TGTGCCAGCAGTTACTTAGGCACCTCTGGGGCCAACGTCCTGACTTTC
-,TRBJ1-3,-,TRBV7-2,CASSFARSGNTIYF,TGTGCCAGCAGCTTTGCCCGCTCTGGAAACACCATATATTTT
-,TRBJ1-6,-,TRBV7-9,CASSLSWSSYNSPLHF,TGTGCCAGCAGCTTATCCTGGAGCTCCTATAATTCACCCCTCCACTTT